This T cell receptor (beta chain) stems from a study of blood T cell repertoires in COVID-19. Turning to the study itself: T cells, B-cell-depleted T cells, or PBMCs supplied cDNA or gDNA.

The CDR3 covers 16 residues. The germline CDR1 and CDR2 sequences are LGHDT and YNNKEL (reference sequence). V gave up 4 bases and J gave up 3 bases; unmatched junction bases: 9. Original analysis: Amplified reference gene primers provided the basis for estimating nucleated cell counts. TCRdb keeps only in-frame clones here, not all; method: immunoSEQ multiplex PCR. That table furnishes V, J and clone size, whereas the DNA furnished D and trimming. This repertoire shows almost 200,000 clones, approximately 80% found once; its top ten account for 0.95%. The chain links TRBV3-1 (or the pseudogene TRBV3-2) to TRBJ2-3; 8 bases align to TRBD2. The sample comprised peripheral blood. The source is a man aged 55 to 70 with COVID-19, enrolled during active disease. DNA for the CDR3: TGTGCCAGCAGCCTAACGGGAGGCGGGAGGACAGATACGCAGTATTTT. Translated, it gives CASSLTGGGRTDTQYF.